One TCR beta chain is described in this entry. What it binds is not known. The data stem from a study of cytomegalovirus exposure and HLA in healthy donors. Findings of the study overall: In a later analysis, across HLA loci, associated TCR counts were highest for DRB1, lowest for HLA-C. Evidence from a later analysis indicated that most CMV-associated TCR beta chains looked HLA-restricted. CMV serostatus was the only immune exposure information that was available.

The PCR contained 60 Vbeta and 13 Jbeta primers. Profiled with immunoSEQ multiplex PCR; TCRdb holds only in-frame clones, not every one. The repertoire includes about 150,000 clones, about four fifths of them detected once, and 1% sits in the top ten. The CDR3 runs 14 residues. Trimming at V came to 5 bases and at J to 4 bases, leaving 5 bases not matched to a gene. Germline CDR1 is MDHEN and CDR2 is SYDVKM. The V call is TRBV28, the J call TRBJ1-2, with 9 bases fitting TRBD1. Sequenced: PBMCs. The clonotype was recovered from a woman aged 45 to 65 in good health and CMV-seropositive. CDR3 region: CASSTGTGIYGYTF. DNA for the CDR3: TGTGCCAGCAGTACCGGGACAGGGATCTATGGCTACACCTTC.